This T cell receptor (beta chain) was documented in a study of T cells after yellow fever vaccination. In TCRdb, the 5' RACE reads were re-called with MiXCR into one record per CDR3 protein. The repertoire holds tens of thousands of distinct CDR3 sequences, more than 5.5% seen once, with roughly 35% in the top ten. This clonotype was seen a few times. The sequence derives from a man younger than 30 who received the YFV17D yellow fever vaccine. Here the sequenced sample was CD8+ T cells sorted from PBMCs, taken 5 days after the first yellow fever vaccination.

This chain's CDR3 is CASSLGTGRYEQFF. The CDR3 DNA reads TGTGCCAGCAGTCTCGGGACAGGGAGGTATGAGCAGTTCTTC. This chain joins TRBV6-1 and TRBJ2-1; 9 bases map to TRBD1. With 5 bases clipped from V and 8 bases from J, the junction kept 7 bases outside the gene matches. CDR3 size: 14 residues. Germline CDR1 is MNHNS and CDR2 is SASEGT.